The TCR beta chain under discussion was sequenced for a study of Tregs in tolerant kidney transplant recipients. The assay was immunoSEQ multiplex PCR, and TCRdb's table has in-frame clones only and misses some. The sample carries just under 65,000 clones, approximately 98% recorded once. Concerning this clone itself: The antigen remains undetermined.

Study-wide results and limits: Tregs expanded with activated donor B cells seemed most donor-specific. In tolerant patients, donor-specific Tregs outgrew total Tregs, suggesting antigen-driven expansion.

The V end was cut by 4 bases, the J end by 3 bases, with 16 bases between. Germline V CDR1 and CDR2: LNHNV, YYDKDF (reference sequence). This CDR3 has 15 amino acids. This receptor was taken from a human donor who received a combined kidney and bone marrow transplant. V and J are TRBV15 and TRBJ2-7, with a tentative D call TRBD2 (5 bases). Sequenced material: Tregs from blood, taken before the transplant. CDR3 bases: TGTGCCACCAGCACCAGACGGGGAGCCAACTACGAGCAGTACTTC. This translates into CATSTRRGANYEQYF. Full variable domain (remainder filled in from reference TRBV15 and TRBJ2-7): DAMVIQNPRYQVTQFGKPVTLSCSQTLNHNVMYWYQQKSSQAPKLLFHYYDKDFNNEADTPDNFQSRRPNTSFCFLDIRSPGLGDTAMYLCATSTRRGANYEQYFGPGTRLTVT.